Each of the 23 T cell receptor beta chains below was sequenced from the same sample in a study of PD-1 blockade in classical Hodgkin lymphoma. Every patient relapsed after autologous stem cell transplantation, and brentuximab vedotin exposure varied. Some clones are missing from TCRdb's copy, which holds only in-frame ones; the method was immunoSEQ multiplex PCR. The sample lists more than 140,000 clones, 78% occurring once. Sequencing was performed on peripheral blood mononuclear cells (PBMCs), taken before the second cycle of nivolumab. The receptors derive from a human donor with classical Hodgkin lymphoma.

The chain has TRBV5-6 and TRBJ2-7; D might be TRBD2 (6 bases). The CDR3 consists of 17 residues. Looked up from germline, CDR1 is SGHDT and CDR2 is YYEEEE. Trimming removed 0 bases from V and 1 base from J, with 17 bases in between. The CDR3 sequence is CASSLAGLIQTSYEQYF. The DNA of the CDR3 is TGTGCCAGCAGCTTGGCGGGACTCATACAAACGTCCTACGAGCAGTACTTC. Full variable domain (missing parts from reference TRBV5-6 and TRBJ2-7): DAGVTQSPTHLIKTRGQQVTLRCSPKSGHDTVSWYQQALGQGPQFIFQYYEEEERQRGNFPDRFSGHQFPNYSSELNVNALLLGDSALYLCASSLAGLIQTSYEQYFGPGTRLTVT.

Written as DNA, the CDR3 is TGTGCCAGCAGCTTAGGGCGGGAGGTCTACGAGCAGTACTTC. It codes for CASSLGREVYEQYF. J is TRBJ2-7 and V is TRBV7-2, with 8 bases that match TRBD2. V gave up 1 base and J gave up 3 bases; unmatched junction bases: 2. Germline V gene lookup returns CDR1 SGHTA and CDR2 FQGNSA. CDR3 length equals 14 residues.

The gene calls are TRBV7-9 and TRBJ2-2; no clear D. Looked up from germline, CDR1 is SEHNR and CDR2 is FQNEAQ (reference sequence). The CDR3 has 11 amino acids. Trimming cost V 5 bases and J 8 bases, with 6 bases left between them. The DNA for the CDR3 is TGTGCCAGCAGCCCCGCGGGGGAGCTGTTTTTT. This encodes CASSPAGELFF.

Remarks on this clone: An end of the junction does not agree with germline; a read error may underlie this. The J gene is TRBJ2-1, the V gene TRBV7-7; D gene unclear. The CDR3 covers 15 residues. Germline CDR1 is SSHAT and CDR2 is FNYEAQ (reference sequence). CDR3 sequence: CASSCPRHSYNEQFF. The CDR3 nucleotides are TGTGCTAGCAGCTGCCCCCGGCACTCCTACAATGAGCAGTTCTTC. Looking up the rest from reference TRBV7-7 and TRBJ2-1 gives the full variable domain: GAGVSQSPRYKVTKRGQDVTLRCDPISSHATLYWYQQALGQGPEFLTYFNYEAQPDKSGLPSDRFSAERPEGSISTLTIQRTEQRDSAMYRCASSCPRHSYNEQFFGPGTRLTVL.

The gene calls are TRBV9 and TRBJ1-2; possible D gene TRBD1, 6 bases. V lost 4 bases to trimming and J lost 4 bases, with 23 bases between them. The CDR3 covers 17 residues. CDR1 and CDR2 (germline): SGDLS, YYNGEE. The chain's CDR3 is CASSQRVGAGVSYGYTF. CDR3 in DNA: TGTGCCAGCAGCCAAAGGGTGGGGGCAGGGGTGAGCTATGGCTACACCTTC.

The chain is built from TRBV5-1 and TRBJ1-4; 7 bases map to TRBD1. The J segment lost 4 bases and the V segment lost 6 bases, leaving 6 bases of the junction unmatched. This CDR3 has 14 amino acids. The V gene's germline CDR1 is SGHRS and CDR2 YFSETQ. The CDR3 region is CASTRQGNNEKLFF. The CDR3 DNA reads as TGCGCCAGCACCCGACAGGGAAATAATGAAAAACTGTTTTTT.

V and J are TRBV6-5 and TRBJ2-7; 10 nucleotides agree with TRBD2. This CDR3 spans 14 amino acids. The germline V gene encodes CDR1 MNHEY and CDR2 SVGAGI. Trimming removed 5 bases from V and 9 bases from J; junction bases left unmatched: 10. The CDR3 DNA sequence: TGTGCCAGCAGTCCCGACGAGGCTAGCGGGGGGCAGTACTTC. Translation: CASSPDEASGGQYF.

The chain carries TRBV9 and TRBJ2-1; 8 bases are shared with TRBD2. The ends lost 2 bases at V and 0 bases at J; junction bases unmatched: 7. Per germline, CDR1 SGDLS and CDR2 YYNGEE. CDR3 size: 17 residues. CDR3 protein: CASSVYPGTSSYNEQFF. The CDR3 DNA reads TGTGCCAGCAGCGTCTACCCCGGGACTAGCTCCTACAATGAGCAGTTCTTC.

The chain is built from TRBV6-5 and TRBJ2-7; tentatively, D is TRBD2 (6 bases). This CDR3 region has 14 residues. V lost 1 base, J lost 0 bases, and 7 bases lay in between. Looked up from germline, CDR1 is MNHEY and CDR2 is SVGAGI. DNA of the CDR3: TGTGCCAGCAGTTACTGGGACTTCTCCTACGAGCAGTACTTC. It codes for CASSYWDFSYEQYF.

This sequence joins TRBV18 and TRBJ2-5; 7 bases are a match to TRBD1. Trimming removed 6 bases from V and 2 bases from J; junction bases left unmatched: 6. Germline CDR1 is KGHSH and CDR2 is LQKENI. The CDR3 covers 14 residues. The CDR3 sequence: CASSLGQRQETQYF. The CDR3, as DNA: TGTGCCAGCTCCCTGGGACAGCGTCAAGAGACCCAGTACTTC. Full variable domain (remainder filled in from reference TRBV18 and TRBJ2-5): NAGVMQNPRHLVRRRGQEARLRCSPMKGHSHVYWYRQLPEEGLKFMVYLQKENIIDESGMPKERFSAEFPKEGPSILRIQQVVRGDSAAYFCASSLGQRQETQYFGPGTRLLVL.

CDR3 amino acids: CASSLRSAETQYF. The CDR3 DNA sequence: TGTGCCAGCAGTCTCAGATCGGCGGAGACCCAGTACTTC. The chain has TRBV27 and TRBJ2-5; D gene ambiguous. Germline V gives CDR1 MNHEY, CDR2 SMNVEV (reference sequence). The CDR3 is 13 residues long. With 5 bases removed from V and 5 bases from J, the gap between germline ends came to 12 bases.

As to this clone: The same CDR3 also results from other DNA sequences found in this sample. This chain joins TRBV7-3 and TRBJ2-7; D perhaps matches TRBD2 (6 bases). V was trimmed by 5 bases and J by 6 bases, leaving 14 bases between them. CDR1 SGHTA and CDR2 FQGTGA come from the germline V gene. The CDR3 consists of 13 residues. The CDR3 DNA is TGTGCCAGCAGCCCCCAGGGAGGTGGCGAGCAGTACTTC. Translation: CASSPQGGGEQYF.

The rearrangement links TRBV6-1 to TRBJ1-2; 7 bases are shared with TRBD1. The germline gives CDR1 MNHNS, CDR2 SASEGT. The CDR3 covers 15 residues. The ends lost 1 base at V and 4 bases at J; junction bases unmatched: 6. The CDR3 loop is CASSEVPQGVYGYTF. The CDR3 DNA is TGTGCCAGCAGTGAAGTACCTCAGGGGGTCTATGGCTACACCTTC.

The chain employs TRBV28 and TRBJ2-7; 12 bases align to TRBD2. J gave up 5 bases and V 2 bases, and 4 bases lay outside the gene matches. The CDR3 contains 15 residues. CDR1 MDHEN and CDR2 SYDVKM come from the germline V gene. CDR3 loop: CASSLLLAGGDEQYF. The CDR3 nucleotides read TGTGCCAGCAGTTTACTACTAGCGGGAGGAGACGAGCAGTACTTC.

The rearrangement uses TRBV4-1 and TRBJ2-3; D is unresolved. This CDR3 is 13 amino acids long. Germline CDR1 MGHRA, CDR2 YSYEKL. V lost 2 bases and J lost 6, with 9 bases in between. CDR3 in amino acids: CASSQPQADTQYF. The CDR3 region has the DNA TGCGCCAGCAGCCAACCGCAGGCGGATACGCAGTATTTT.

The table lists this clone with a few counts. The rearrangement joins TRBV5-1 to TRBJ1-2; no reliable D call. V lost 0 bases and J lost 8, with 17 bases in between. This CDR3 is 15 amino acids long. Germline V gene data show CDR1 as SGHRS and CDR2 as YFSETQ. CDR3 DNA sequence: TGCGCCAGCAGCTTGGAAGTGTTGCGCGCGGGCGGCTACACCTTC. This sequence encodes CASSLEVLRAGGYTF.

The chain uses TRBV10-3 and TRBJ2-2; TRBD1 matches at 10 bases. The CDR3 is made up of 14 amino acids. Germline V gives CDR1 ENHRY, CDR2 SYGVKD. The junction had 6 bases not matched to a gene; V was cut back by 6 bases and J by 8 bases. CDR3 amino acids: CAIRGTGEVGELFF. In nucleotides, the CDR3 is TGTGCCATCAGAGGGACAGGGGAAGTAGGGGAGCTGTTTTTT.

This rearrangement joins TRBV7-9 to TRBJ1-3; tentative D call: TRBD1 (6 bases). In germline, CDR1 is SEHNR, CDR2 FQNEAQ (reference sequence). The CDR3 runs 16 residues. The germline V and J ends were trimmed by 5 bases and 5 bases, with 19 bases remaining between them. The CDR3 protein is CASSPRGGYRRNTIYF. The CDR3 DNA reads as TGTGCCAGCAGCCCGAGGGGGGGTTACAGGAGAAACACCATATATTTT.

The chain carries TRBV18 and TRBJ2-2; 8 nucleotides agree with TRBD1. V was clipped by 2 bases and J by 1 base; unmatched bases: 6. This CDR3 region has 17 residues. Germline loops: CDR1 KGHSH, CDR2 LQKENI. The CDR3 loop is CASSPYPGQGNTGELFF. CDR3 coding DNA: TGTGCCAGCTCACCATATCCCGGACAGGGGAACACCGGGGAGCTGTTTTTT.

The V and J genes are TRBV18 and TRBJ2-5, with unresolved D. The V gene's germline CDR1 is KGHSH and CDR2 LQKENI. V was cut by 3 bases and J by 1 base, with 9 bases left in between. This CDR3 has 14 residues. This chain's CDR3 is CASSPAPSQETQYF. The CDR3 region has the DNA TGTGCCAGCTCACCGGCACCCTCCCAAGAGACCCAGTACTTC.

This clone has only a few counts. The gene calls are TRBV13 and TRBJ1-2; maybe TRBD1 (6 bases). Trimming pared 0 bases from V and 2 bases from J, leaving 10 bases between. Germline values: CDR1 PRHDT, CDR2 FYEKMQ (reference sequence). The CDR3 totals 15 residues. The CDR3 DNA follows: TGTGCCAGCAGCTTAGGGGACAGCACAAACTATGGCTACACCTTC. It is translated as CASSLGDSTNYGYTF.

The chain combines TRBV28 with TRBJ2-7; unclear D gene. CDR1 MDHEN and CDR2 SYDVKM come from the germline V gene. V dropped 6 bases and J dropped 3 bases, with 6 bases sitting between them. This CDR3 spans 11 amino acids. The CDR3 sequence is CASSHSYEQYF. The DNA of the CDR3 is TGTGCCAGCAGCCACAGCTACGAGCAGTACTTC.

The chain is built from TRBV2 and TRBJ2-5; D is uncertain. The germline CDR1 and CDR2 sequences are SNHLY and FYNNEI. This CDR3 is built from 12 residues. Trimming shortened V by 1 base and J by 5 bases, and 5 bases separated the two germline ends. As DNA, the CDR3 is TGTGCCAGCAGTGAAGAGTGGGAGACCCAGTACTTC. It translates to CASSEEWETQYF.